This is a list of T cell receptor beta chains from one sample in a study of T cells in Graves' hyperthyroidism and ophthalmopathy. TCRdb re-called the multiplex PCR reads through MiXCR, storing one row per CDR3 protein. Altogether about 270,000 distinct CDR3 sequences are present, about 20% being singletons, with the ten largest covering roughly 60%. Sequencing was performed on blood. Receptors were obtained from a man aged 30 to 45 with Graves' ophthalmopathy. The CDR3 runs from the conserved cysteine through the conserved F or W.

CASSSEGGIEAFF,13,TRBV11-2
CASSQAGAGETQYF,14,TRBV4-1
CASSTDYPKKTQYF,14,TRBV11-3
CASSPTRDWNYNEQFF,16,TRBV12-3/TRBV12-4
CASSVAGTSGYNEQFF,16,TRBV10-1
CASSRPSGVRNTEAFF,16,TRBV7-6
CASSWDSLSGMELFF,15,TRBV5-1
CASSLVPHSDYEQYF,15,TRBV11-2
CASSLPWGDEQFF,13,TRBV12-3/TRBV12-4
CASSLARWGETQYF,14,TRBV5-1
CASSLRHTAPAFF,13,TRBV7-3
CSARTGNSYEQYF,13,TRBV20-1
CATRSGQGDNEQFF,14,TRBV24-1
CASSLGQGGYTEAFF,15,TRBV27
CASSLGTGERETQYF,15,TRBV28
CASSPEASGNTIYF,14,TRBV18
CASSYHRPNTGELFF,15,TRBV12-3/TRBV12-4
CASSLFAGAGGKNIQYF,17,TRBV13
CASSSQGFERETQYF,15,TRBV5-1
CASSLGHYNEQFF,13,TRBV3-1
CASSLAAPSTDTQYF,15,TRBV11-2
CASSQSSPGGYEQYF,15,TRBV11-2
CAGSHSGLAGGNEQFF,16,TRBV5-1
CASSLDGTAPYEGEAFF,17,TRBV7-3
CASSTVTSGDTDTQYF,16,TRBV5-1
CAISDEGYGYTF,12,TRBV10-3
CASSLEDLTDTQYF,14,TRBV5-4
CASSQVTGLYNEQFF,15,TRBV4-2
CASSVGRPGGNQPQHF,16,TRBV19
CSARDKSSPTWETQYF,16,TRBV20-1
CASSLTNQPQHF,12,TRBV11-2
CASSLEASGASDTQYF,16,TRBV7-8
CASSQVWTGNNEQFF,15,TRBV3-1
CASTLPRVFSGNTIYF,16,TRBV28
CSAWSDENQFF,11,TRBV20-1
CASSIWRERYNEQFF,15,TRBV19
CASSIRTGGNTEAFF,15,TRBV19
CASSIDLPDINYGYTF,16,TRBV19
CASELSWTSLREQFF,15,TRBV11-2
CASRRDTSYEQYF,13,TRBV2
CSALGREWGSGELFF,15,TRBV20-1
CSVEWVWGADTQYF,14,TRBV29-1
CASSSSPGPRNTEAFF,16,TRBV7-2
CASRTGGDFYEQYF,14,TRBV6-2/TRBV6-3
CASSLASTDEQYF,13,TRBV5-1